This is a list of T cell receptor beta chains from one sample in a study of control samples from healthy donors and cancer patients. The table came from immunoSEQ multiplex PCR; TCRdb's copy has only in-frame clones and leaves some out. The table has some 130,000 clones, approximately 89% seen once. The specimen was blood. The source is a man between 18 and 29 years old in good health. Both conserved end residues are part of each CDR3. D genes are given only for firm matches. Where a row states a size, it is once, few, many or the class of an expanded clone; other rows omit it.

CDR3 length	V gene	clone size	D gene	J gene	CDR3 protein	CDR3 DNA
15	TRBV25-1	NA	TRBD2	TRBJ2-7	CASSGFGGDSYEQYF	TGTGCCAGCAGTGGTTTTGGGGGGGACTCCTACGAGCAGTACTTC
15	TRBV6-5	NA	NA	TRBJ2-3	CASSRRGQSTDTQYF	TGTGCCAGCAGCCGCCGGGGCCAGAGCACAGATACGCAGTATTTT
15	TRBV5-4	NA	TRBD2	TRBJ2-1	CASSRTSGLYNEQFF	TGTGCCAGCAGCCGGACTAGCGGGCTTTACAATGAGCAGTTCTTC
15	TRBV6-1	NA	NA	TRBJ1-5	CASSERWLGNQPQHF	TGTGCCAGCAGTGAACGGTGGTTAGGCAATCAGCCCCAGCATTTT
15	TRBV11-2	NA	TRBD1	TRBJ1-6	CASSLGHGTASPLHF	TGTGCCAGCAGCTTAGGTCACGGGACAGCTTCACCCCTCCACTTT
13	TRBV7-3	once	NA	TRBJ1-1	CASSLTVNTEAFF	TGTGCCAGCAGCTTAACAGTGAACACTGAAGCTTTCTTT
15	TRBV11-2	NA	NA	TRBJ1-1	CASSLGGQSNTEAFF	TGTGCCAGCAGCTTGGGAGGGCAATCGAACACTGAAGCTTTCTTT
13	TRBV3-1/TRBV3-2	NA	NA	TRBJ2-7	CASSVDWSLEQYF	TGTGCCAGCAGCGTAGATTGGAGCTTGGAGCAGTACTTC
14	TRBV29-1	NA	NA	TRBJ2-3	CSALRTLALDTQYF	TGCAGCGCCCTGCGGACACTAGCCCTCGATACGCAGTATTTT
16	TRBV21-1	NA	NA	TRBJ2-3	CASSKVWKQGTDTQYF	TGTGCCAGCAGCAAAGTCTGGAAACAGGGGACAGATACGCAGTATTTT
15	TRBV19	NA	TRBD1	TRBJ1-6	CASSRGDSTNSPLHF	TGTGCCAGTAGTCGTGGGGACAGTACTAATTCACCCCTCCACTTT
16	TRBV5-1	NA	NA	TRBJ1-2	CASSLERRGYDYGYTF	TGCGCCAGCAGCTTGGAACGCAGGGGTTATGACTATGGCTACACCTTC
13	TRBV6-5	NA	NA	TRBJ2-7	CASSSTGSGEQYF	TGTGCCAGCAGCTCTACAGGGTCGGGGGAGCAGTACTTC
15	TRBV6-1	NA	NA	TRBJ1-5	CASSEAWGSNQPQHF	TGTGCCAGCAGTGAAGCTTGGGGAAGCAATCAGCCCCAGCATTTT
14	TRBV27	NA	TRBD1	TRBJ2-7	CASNRQGISYEQYF	TGTGCCAGCAATCGACAGGGGATTTCCTACGAGCAGTACTTC
13	TRBV5-5	NA	NA	TRBJ2-7	CASSLADFDEQYF	TGTGCCAGCAGCTTGGCGGATTTCGACGAGCAGTACTTC
11	TRBV12-5	NA	NA	TRBJ2-7	CASGFSNEQYF	TGTGCTAGTGGTTTCTCAAACGAGCAGTACTTC
16	TRBV6-5	NA	NA	TRBJ1-1	CASSYSGVGKGTEAFF	TGTGCCAGCAGTTACTCGGGGGTCGGGAAAGGCACTGAAGCTTTCTTT
12	TRBV9	NA	TRBD2	TRBJ2-1	CASSYGGTEQFF	TGTGCCAGCAGCTACGGGGGGACCGAGCAGTTCTTC
13	TRBV27	NA	NA	TRBJ2-7	CASRRTGPYEQYF	TGTGCCAGCAGGCGTACTGGGCCCTACGAGCAGTACTTC